The 28 T cell receptor beta chains below were found in one sample sequenced in a study of blood T cell repertoires in COVID-19. Sequencing was performed with immunoSEQ multiplex PCR; in TCRdb, only in-frame clones are kept and a portion is missing. The sample lists tens of thousands of clones, 80% to 90% seen once, with approximately 15% in the top ten. Specimen: peripheral blood. These receptors originate from a man aged 70-80 years with active or convalescent COVID-19.

This chain joins TRBV27 and TRBJ1-2; D possibly corresponds to TRBD1 (5 bases). Trimming took 5 bases from V and 3 from J, leaving 16 bases between them. The CDR3 consists of 15 residues. Germline lookup yields CDR1 MNHEY and CDR2 SMNVEV (reference sequence). The CDR3 DNA reads TGTGCCAGCAGTCCGGCTTATGGGGGGGACTATGGCTACACCTTC. This translates into CASSPAYGGDYGYTF.

This chain uses TRBV7-9 with TRBJ1-4; TRBD1 aligns across 10 bases. Germline CDR1 and CDR2: SEHNR and FQNEAQ (reference sequence). This CDR3 is 15 amino acids long. V trimming: 5 bases; J trimming: 4 bases; junction bases outside the gene matches: 4. The DNA of the CDR3 is TGTGCCAGCAGCCCAGGGACAGGGGTTAATGAAAAACTGTTTTTT. Amino acid sequence: CASSPGTGVNEKLFF.

The chain joins TRBV28 to TRBJ2-7; 7 bases fit TRBD2. The CDR3 is 16 amino acids. Germline loops: CDR1 MDHEN, CDR2 SYDVKM. V lost 10 bases and J lost 3; bases outside the gene matches: 18. CDR3 DNA: TGTGCCACCACTTTGAGGTGGGACTATGCGGGCTACGAGCAGTACTTC. This codes for CATTLRWDYAGYEQYF.

This clone is a singleton in its sample. The chain is built from TRBV29-1 and TRBJ2-7, with 9 bases fitting TRBD2. V lost 5 bases and J lost 4; bases outside the gene matches: 12. This CDR3 contains 15 residues. Germline CDR1 and CDR2: SQVTM and ANQGSEA. The CDR3 DNA reads as TGCAGCGTTCTCGGGGCTAGCGGGAAACTGTACGAGCAGTACTTC. Its protein product is CSVLGASGKLYEQYF.

The rearrangement links TRBV4-1 to TRBJ2-6; 9 bases are shared with TRBD1. Unmatched junction bases numbered 9, after V lost 3 bases and J lost 0 bases. The CDR3 contains 19 residues. CDR1 MGHRA and CDR2 YSYEKL come from the germline V gene. Here the CDR3 DNA reads TGCGCCAGCAGCCATTGGGGACAGGGCACACTCTCTGGGGCCAACGTCCTGACTTTC. Protein sequence: CASSHWGQGTLSGANVLTF.

This chain joins TRBV9 and TRBJ1-2, with D tentatively TRBD1 (5 bases). CDR3 length equals 13 residues. Trimming cost V 2 bases and J 6 bases, with 11 bases left between them. CDR1 and CDR2 from the germline V gene are SGDLS and YYNGEE. CDR3: CASSVRTSDGYTF. DNA for the CDR3: TGTGCCAGCAGCGTTCGGACATCCGATGGCTACACCTTC.

The chain joins TRBV6-1 to TRBJ1-6, with 7 bases lining up with TRBD1. Germline CDR1 MNHNS, CDR2 SASEGT. J gave up 10 bases and V 1 base, and 10 bases lay outside the gene matches. The CDR3 sequence is 16 residues long. The CDR3, as DNA: TGTGCCAGCAGTGAAGATCACAGGGGAAAGGGGTCACCCCTCCACTTT. Protein product: CASSEDHRGKGSPLHF.

The CDR3: CASSLESSYNSPLHF. The CDR3 coding sequence is TGTGCCAGCAGCTTAGAGAGCTCCTATAATTCACCCCTCCACTTT. This chain joins TRBV5-5 and TRBJ1-6; no clear D gene. This CDR3 is built from 15 residues. Germline V gene lookup returns CDR1 SGHKS and CDR2 YYEKEE (reference sequence). V lost 2 bases and J 0 bases, leaving 6 bases between the germline ends. Complete variable domain (other parts from reference TRBV5-5 and TRBJ1-6): DAGVTQSPTHLIKTRGQQVTLRCSPISGHKSVSWYQQVLGQGPQFIFQYYEKEERGRGNFPDRFSARQFPNYSSELNVNALLLGDSALYLCASSLESSYNSPLHFGNGTRLTVT.

This chain uses TRBV2 with TRBJ2-2; TRBD1 aligns across 9 bases. CDR1 and CDR2 from the germline V gene are SNHLY and FYNNEI. This CDR3 has 16 residues. After removal of 5 bases from V and 6 bases from J, the junction contained 10 bases not matched to a gene. CDR3 nucleotides: TGTGCCAGCAGTAAGGACAGGGGAAGTCGGTCCGGGGAGCTGTTTTTT. Translated, it gives CASSKDRGSRSGELFF.

The J gene is TRBJ1-4, the V gene TRBV30; 7 bases are shared with TRBD1. V gave up 0 bases and J gave up 4 bases; unmatched junction bases: 2. The CDR3 is made up of 14 amino acids. The V gene's germline CDR1 is GTSNPN and CDR2 SVGIG (reference sequence). This chain's CDR3 is CAWSVQGINEKLFF. CDR3 DNA: TGTGCCTGGAGTGTACAGGGGATTAATGAAAAACTGTTTTTT. The variable domain in full, completed from reference TRBV30 and TRBJ1-4, reads SQTIHQWPATLVQPVGSPLSLECTVEGTSNPNLYWYRQAAGRGLQLLFYSVGIGQISSEVPQNLSASRPQDRQFILSSKKLLLSDSGFYLCAWSVQGINEKLFFGSGTQLSVL.

The chain uses TRBV11-3 and TRBJ2-1; a weak D match, TRBD2 (6 bases). CDR3 length: 15 residues. The germline V gene has CDR1 SGHNT and CDR2 YENEEA. The germline V and J ends were trimmed by 0 bases and 10 bases, with 16 bases remaining between them. Here the CDR3 DNA reads TGTGCCAGCAGCTTAGATCGGTCTAGCGCTAAGGAGCAGTTCTTC. Protein sequence: CASSLDRSSAKEQFF.

The rearrangement links TRBV6-2 or TRBV6-3 to TRBJ1-4; weak D call: TRBD1 (6 bases). Germline assignment: CDR1 MNHEY and CDR2 SVGEGT. The CDR3 is 18 amino acids. Trimming cost V 6 bases and J 3 bases, with 23 bases left between them. CDR3 bases: TGTGCCAGCAGCTCCGGGACAAGGGCGATTCGGCCTAATGAAAAACTGTTTTTT. Translation: CASSSGTRAIRPNEKLFF.

This chain links TRBV19 with TRBJ2-7; 7 bases agree with TRBD1. CDR1 is LNHDA and CDR2 is SQIVND in the germline V gene (reference sequence). The CDR3 length is 15 residues. V lost 4 bases, J lost 2 bases, and 8 bases stayed unmatched. The CDR3 nucleotides are TGTGCCAGTAGTAGTCGCACAGGGGCAGCCTACGAGCAGTACTTC. It codes for CASSSRTGAAYEQYF.

This clone appeared once. J is TRBJ2-1 and V is TRBV7-2, with D possibly being TRBD2 (6 bases). CDR1 is SGHTA, CDR2 FQGNSA, per germline. The CDR3 has 13 amino acids. The ends were cut back, 8 bases at V and 3 bases at J, with 11 bases in the middle. The CDR3: CASQGLRYNEQFF. CDR3 DNA sequence: TGTGCCAGCCAGGGACTCCGCTACAATGAGCAGTTCTTC.

The rearrangement joins TRBV18 to TRBJ1-5; 11 bases align to TRBD1. The germline V gene has CDR1 KGHSH and CDR2 LQKENI. The CDR3 covers 16 residues. V trimming: 0 bases; J trimming: 8 bases; junction bases outside the gene matches: 6. This chain's CDR3 is CASSPPGQGAREPQHF. In DNA, the CDR3 is TGTGCCAGCTCACCACCCGGACAGGGGGCGAGGGAGCCCCAGCATTTT.

This clone appeared a few times. The J gene is TRBJ2-1, the V gene TRBV7-3, with TRBD1 matching 8 bases. CDR1 is SGHTA, CDR2 FQGTGA, per germline. V trimming: 6 bases; J trimming: 6 bases; junction bases outside the gene matches: 7. The CDR3 is made up of 14 amino acids. The DNA for the CDR3 is TGTGCCAGCAGAGCAGGGGGCAGCGGCAATGAGCAGTTCTTC. Translation: CASRAGGSGNEQFF.

CDR3 amino acids: CASSSLPSGAFKEQFF. CDR3 in DNA: TGTGCCAGCAGCTCGTTACCGAGCGGAGCGTTCAAAGAGCAGTTCTTC. The rearrangement joins TRBV7-2 to TRBJ2-1; possible D gene TRBD2, 5 bases. Trimming stripped 4 bases from V and 10 bases from J, with 23 bases between. The CDR3 is 16 amino acids. Germline values: CDR1 SGHTA, CDR2 FQGNSA.

The rearrangement joins TRBV5-8 to TRBJ1-4; tentative D call: TRBD1 (6 bases). The germline V gene has CDR1 SGHTS and CDR2 YDEGEE. The CDR3 has 16 amino acids. With 0 bases removed from V and 0 bases from J, the gap between germline ends came to 9 bases. The DNA for the CDR3 is TGTGCCAGCAGCTTGGAGGGGGTTGCAACTAATGAAAAACTGTTTTTT. This sequence encodes CASSLEGVATNEKLFF.

The sample holds a few counts of this clone. This chain links TRBV18 with TRBJ2-7; D remains ambiguous. With 5 bases removed from V and 6 bases from J, the gap between germline ends came to 8 bases. This CDR3 has 11 amino acids. In germline, CDR1 is KGHSH, CDR2 LQKENI. CDR3 coding DNA: TGTGCCAGCTCAGCCTCGGGCGAGCAGTACTTC. Protein sequence: CASSASGEQYF.

This clone was counted between two and nine times. The chain joins TRBV10-3 to TRBJ1-2; 10 nucleotides match TRBD1. Per the germline V gene, CDR1 is ENHRY and CDR2 is SYGVKD. CDR3 length: 11 amino acids. The CDR3 nucleotides read TGTGCGACAGGGGGCGGTTATGGCTACACCTTC. Residues: CATGGGYGYTF.

This rearrangement joins TRBV6-5 to TRBJ1-2, with a tentative D call TRBD1 (6 bases). The CDR3 runs 13 residues. V was cut by 5 bases and J by 4 bases, with 11 bases left in between. Germline V CDR1 and CDR2: MNHEY, SVGAGI. CDR3 residues: CASSLQGTYGYTF. The CDR3 DNA reads as TGTGCCAGCAGTCTACAGGGCACCTATGGCTACACCTTC.

The chain carries TRBV18 and TRBJ1-6, with D maybe TRBD1 (6 bases). This CDR3 contains 15 residues. Germline loops: CDR1 KGHSH, CDR2 LQKENI. V was shortened by 1 base and J by 5 bases, with 9 bases between the two germline ends. CDR3 DNA: TGTGCCAGCTCACCACTCGGGACACATAATTCACCCCTCCACTTT. Residues: CASSPLGTHNSPLHF.

V usage is TRBV14 and J usage is TRBJ1-4; TRBD1 aligns across 8 bases. The CDR3 sequence is 17 residues long. Germline CDR1 reads SGHDN; CDR2 reads FVKESK. V trimming: 5 bases; J trimming: 11 bases; junction bases outside the gene matches: 19. The CDR3 DNA reads TGTGCCAGCAGCTCAAACAGCCTGGGGCAGGGGGCGTGGAAACTGTTTTTT. This encodes CASSSNSLGQGAWKLFF.

This clone was picked up a small number of times. The J gene is TRBJ1-1, the V gene TRBV30; D gene ambiguous. The V gene's germline CDR1 is GTSNPN and CDR2 SVGIG (reference sequence). This CDR3 comprises 13 residues. Trimming stripped 5 bases from V and 0 bases from J, with 10 bases between. The CDR3 sequence is CAWERALNTEAFF. The CDR3 nucleotides are TGTGCCTGGGAGCGGGCCTTGAACACTGAAGCTTTCTTT.

DNA for the CDR3: TGTGCCAGCATCGCCCCCGGGACAGGGGCGGGCGTCGACAATTCACCCCTCCACTTT. This sequence encodes CASIAPGTGAGVDNSPLHF. The chain couples TRBV28 to TRBJ1-6; 10 bases fit TRBD1. V shed 7 bases, J shed 7 bases, and the junction held 19 bases outside the gene matches. CDR3 size: 19 residues. Germline loops: CDR1 MDHEN, CDR2 SYDVKM.

The chain employs TRBV30 and TRBJ1-2; D is uncertain. Trimming cost V 3 bases and J 6 bases, with 17 bases left between them. The CDR3 has 14 amino acids. Germline lookup yields CDR1 GTSNPN and CDR2 SVGIG (reference sequence). The CDR3 region is CAWSAIEHIDGYTF. The CDR3 region has the DNA TGTGCCTGGAGCGCCATCGAGCATATAGATGGCTACACCTTC.

This chain joins TRBV29-1 and TRBJ2-3, with D possibly being TRBD1 (7 bases). The CDR3 is made up of 16 amino acids. Germline CDR1 SQVTM, CDR2 ANQGSEA. V shed 5 bases and J shed 4 bases, with 22 bases lying between them. CDR3: CSVSRGTVGFADTQYF. The CDR3 DNA is TGCAGCGTTTCCCGCGGGACAGTTGGGTTTGCAGATACGCAGTATTTT.

The chain recombines TRBV6-5 with TRBJ1-2; D is unresolved. Germline V gives CDR1 MNHEY, CDR2 SVGAGI. V shed 7 bases and J shed 8 bases, with 20 bases lying between them. This CDR3 has 14 amino acids. Here the CDR3 DNA reads TGTGCCAGCATAACCGACGTGGAAACTAGCGGCTACACCTTC. It yields the protein CASITDVETSGYTF.